One TCR beta chain is described in this entry. Its antigen is not known. CDR3 length equals 13 residues. With 6 bases clipped from V and 7 bases from J, the junction kept 7 bases outside the gene matches. Germline V lookup: CDR1 MGHDK, CDR2 SYGVNS. This sample was taken from a study of T cell responses to AZD1222 COVID-19 vaccine. Study results and caveats: Without day 14 samples, only post-peak T cell repertoires were studied.

Profiled with immunoSEQ multiplex PCR; TCRdb holds only in-frame clones, not every one. The sample includes roughly 150,000 clones, 85% to 95% of them seen just once. This receptor was obtained from an adult in good health. The sample in question was peripheral blood, obtained on day 0 of AZD1222 vaccination. The chain employs TRBV25-1 and TRBJ1-2, with TRBD1 matching over 8 bases. CDR3 coding DNA: TGTGCCAGCAGCTTACAGGGGGTTCCTGGCTACACCTTC. Translating gives CASSLQGVPGYTF.